The 29 T cell receptor beta chains below all came from one sample that was sequenced in a study of shared clonotypes between healthy human individuals (dated by TCRdb to 2018 to 2021). Library creation used the immunoSEQ multiplex PCR assay. Held by TCRdb, this immuneACCESS table contains in-frame sequences only and omits some clones. Under half of the omission traces to an unresolved V gene where checked; the cause of the rest is unknown. The sample includes roughly 1.4 million clones, with 98% to 99% observed a single time. The ten top clones hold 0.36% of the sample. Sequenced input: naive CD4+ T cells sorted from blood. The intended sense of this specimen's cell subset or site label: CD45RA+ positively selected. The receptors shown here come from a man aged 25 to 45 in good health.

J is TRBJ2-1 and V is TRBV11-3; 14 nucleotides agree with TRBD2. Germline V gives CDR1 SGHNT, CDR2 YENEEA. This CDR3 has 18 amino acids. After removal of 0 bases from V and 3 bases from J, the junction contained 4 bases not matched to a gene. The CDR3, as DNA: TGTGCCAGCAGCTTAGATCAAGGGACTAGCGGGAGCTACAATGAGCAGTTCTTC. Its protein product is CASSLDQGTSGSYNEQFF. The full variable domain, completed using reference TRBV11-3 and TRBJ2-1, is EAGVVQSPRYKIIEKKQPVAFWCNPISGHNTLYWYLQNLGQGPELLIRYENEEAVDDSQLPKDRFSAERLKGVDSTLKIQPAELGDSAVYLCASSLDQGTSGSYNEQFFGPGTRLTVL.

With regard to this clone: The sample contains more than one DNA sequence encoding this CDR3. The V and J genes are TRBV20-1 and TRBJ2-5; D is uncertain. V lost 3 bases, J lost 5 bases, and 4 bases lay in between. The CDR3 length is 10 residues. Per the germline V gene, CDR1 is DFQATT and CDR2 is SNEGSKA (reference sequence). The CDR3 sequence: CSARGETQYF. DNA of the CDR3: TGCAGTGCTAGGGGGGAGACCCAGTACTTC.

CDR3 region: CASSGLAGGQETQYF. In DNA form, the CDR3 reads TGCGCCAGCAGCGGACTAGCGGGAGGACAAGAGACCCAGTACTTC. The V and J genes are TRBV5-1 and TRBJ2-5, with 14 bases identical to TRBD2. CDR3 length equals 15 residues. Germline V gene lookup returns CDR1 SGHRS and CDR2 YFSETQ. V shed 4 bases, J shed 2 bases, and the junction held 1 base outside the gene matches.

V and J are TRBV5-1 and TRBJ2-7, with TRBD1 matching 7 bases. CDR1 and CDR2 from the germline V gene are SGHRS and YFSETQ. There are 14 residues in the CDR3. J lost 0 bases, V lost 7 bases, and 7 bases had no gene match. The CDR3 sequence is CASQGQASSYEQYF. CDR3 bases: TGCGCCAGCCAAGGACAGGCTAGCTCCTACGAGCAGTACTTC.

The count of this clone is one. The CDR3 is CASSFGRSTYEQYF. CDR3 coding DNA: TGTGCCAGCAGCTTTGGAAGGAGTACCTACGAGCAGTACTTC. The chain is built from TRBV7-2 and TRBJ2-7; no clear D gene. Germline CDR1 is SGHTA and CDR2 is FQGNSA. Trimming left V 3 bases short and J 2 bases short, with 11 bases between. This CDR3 is built from 14 residues.

In DNA form, the CDR3 reads TGTGCCAGCAGCGGGGGACAGGGCCTCAATCAGCCCCAGCATTTT. Its translation: CASSGGQGLNQPQHF. This sequence joins TRBV7-2 and TRBJ1-5; 9 positions match TRBD1. J lost 3 bases, V lost 5 bases, and 5 bases had no gene match. Germline CDR1 is SGHTA and CDR2 is FQGNSA. This CDR3 spans 15 amino acids.

To note about this clone: This CDR3 is also generated by other DNA sequences in the sample. This chain uses TRBV5-4 with TRBJ2-5; D ambiguous. V lost 0 bases to trimming and J lost 1 base, with 7 bases between them. CDR3 length: 14 residues. Germline V lookup: CDR1 SGHNT, CDR2 YYREEE (reference sequence). CDR3 region: CASSLAGLQETQYF. In DNA form, the CDR3 reads TGTGCCAGCAGCTTGGCAGGCCTCCAAGAGACCCAGTACTTC.

V is TRBV11-2 and J is TRBJ2-3, with no clear D. The CDR3 has 13 residues. The germline gives CDR1 SGHAT, CDR2 FQNNGV. Trimming removed 1 base at V and 6 bases at J, with 8 bases between. The CDR3 reads CASSLGLPDTQYF. The CDR3 DNA follows: TGTGCCAGCAGCTTAGGCCTCCCCGATACGCAGTATTTT.

Turning to this clone: This CDR3 is also generated by other DNA sequences in the sample. This rearrangement joins TRBV5-1 to TRBJ2-1; D is ambiguous. Trimming took off 1 base at V and 8 bases at J, with 4 bases between the two ends. Germline CDR1 and CDR2: SGHRS and YFSETQ. The CDR3 is 11 amino acids. The CDR3 region has the DNA TGCGCCAGCAGCTTGACCCATGAGCAGTTCTTC. As protein: CASSLTHEQFF. Combining the CDR3 with reference TRBV5-1 and TRBJ2-1 gives the whole variable domain KAGVTQTPRYLIKTRGQQVTLSCSPISGHRSVSWYQQTPGQGLQFLFEYFSETQRNKGNFPGRFSGRQFSNSRSEMNVSTLELGDSALYLCASSLTHEQFFGPGTRLTVL.

The chain couples TRBV9 to TRBJ2-3, with TRBD2 identical over 8 bases. Germline loops: CDR1 SGDLS, CDR2 YYNGEE. J gave up 5 bases and V 0 bases, and 11 bases lay outside the gene matches. The CDR3 has 17 amino acids. The chain's CDR3 is CASSVDSSLAGGDTQYF. As DNA, the CDR3 is TGTGCCAGCAGCGTAGATTCCTCCCTAGCGGGCGGAGATACGCAGTATTTT.

The chain recombines TRBV6-4 with TRBJ2-3, with TRBD2 identical over 11 bases. This CDR3 has 15 amino acids. V shed 5 bases and J 4 bases; nucleotides not matched to a gene: 5. The germline V gene has CDR1 MRHNA and CDR2 SNTAGT. The CDR3 DNA reads as TGTGCCAGCAGTCAACTAGCGGGAGTCTCAGATACGCAGTATTTT. Amino acids: CASSQLAGVSDTQYF.

This chain connects TRBV6-6 to TRBJ2-6; maybe TRBD1 (5 bases). Germline V lookup: CDR1 MNHNY, CDR2 SVGAGI (reference sequence). Trimming removed 6 bases at V and 1 base at J, with 7 bases between. The CDR3 loop spans 14 amino acids. The CDR3 protein is CASRGASGANVLTF. The CDR3 DNA sequence: TGTGCCAGCAGAGGGGCGTCTGGGGCCAACGTCCTGACTTTC.

With regard to this clone: The sample has other DNA sequences that encode this CDR3 too. The chain joins TRBV28 to TRBJ1-5, with 8 bases that match TRBD1. CDR3 length equals 15 residues. Unmatched junction bases numbered 6, after V lost 6 bases and J lost 2 bases. Per germline, CDR1 MDHEN and CDR2 SYDVKM. The CDR3 DNA reads TGTGCCAGCAGCCTCAGACAGGGGCGCAATCAGCCCCAGCATTTT. Protein: CASSLRQGRNQPQHF.

This chain uses TRBV5-4 with TRBJ2-7; D is uncertain. V was shortened by 0 bases and J by 2 bases, with 9 bases between the two germline ends. Germline CDR1 reads SGHNT; CDR2 reads YYREEE (reference sequence). This CDR3 has 14 residues. CDR3: CASSLGALPYEQYF. The CDR3 region has the DNA TGTGCCAGCAGCTTGGGGGCCCTACCCTACGAGCAGTACTTC. The full variable domain, completed using reference TRBV5-4 and TRBJ2-7, is ETGVTQSPTHLIKTRGQQVTLRCSSQSGHNTVSWYQQALGQGPQFIFQYYREEENGRGNFPPRFSGLQFPNYSSELNVNALELDDSALYLCASSLGALPYEQYFGPGTRLTVT.

The chain is built from TRBV4-1 and TRBJ2-3; 9 bases agree with TRBD2. The trim removed 4 bases at V and 3 bases at J, leaving 2 bases unmatched. The germline gives CDR1 MGHRA, CDR2 YSYEKL. The CDR3 length is 14 residues. The CDR3 DNA follows: TGCGCCAGCAGCCGAGGACTAGCGACAGATACGCAGTATTTT. Translation gives CASSRGLATDTQYF.

The chain joins TRBV28 to TRBJ1-1; D is unclear. This CDR3 region has 15 residues. Trimming removed 3 bases at V and 3 bases at J, with 14 bases between. CDR1 is MDHEN, CDR2 SYDVKM, per germline. This chain's CDR3 is CASSLAVRADTEAFF. The CDR3 coding sequence is TGTGCCAGCAGTTTGGCCGTCCGCGCGGACACTGAAGCTTTCTTT.

This clone appeared a single time. The chain couples TRBV5-1 to TRBJ2-3; 9 nucleotides line up with TRBD2. The CDR3 consists of 16 residues. The ends lost 4 bases at V and 1 base at J; junction bases unmatched: 7. Per germline, CDR1 SGHRS and CDR2 YFSETQ. CDR3 sequence reads: CASSRGLAQGTDTQYF. As DNA, the CDR3 is TGCGCCAGCAGCCGGGGACTAGCCCAGGGCACAGATACGCAGTATTTT.

The CDR3 DNA reads TGCGCCAGCAGCTTGGGCATAAATAACTATGGCTACACCTTC. Translated, it gives CASSLGINNYGYTF. The genes are TRBV5-1 and TRBJ1-2; no definite D call. The CDR3 extends over 14 amino acids. V was shortened by 0 bases and J by 1 base, with 7 bases between the two germline ends. Germline-derived CDR1 and CDR2 are SGHRS and YFSETQ.

The chain combines TRBV28 with TRBJ2-7; TRBD2 aligns across 11 bases. CDR1 and CDR2 from the germline V gene are MDHEN and SYDVKM. This CDR3 spans 16 amino acids. The trim removed 5 bases at V and 1 base at J, leaving 7 bases unmatched. This chain's CDR3 is CASSTELAGESYEQYF. The CDR3 DNA sequence: TGTGCCAGCAGTACCGAACTAGCGGGAGAATCCTACGAGCAGTACTTC.

The gene calls are TRBV19 and TRBJ2-7; 14 bases match TRBD2. After removal of 8 bases from V and 5 bases from J, the junction contained 2 bases not matched to a gene. The CDR3 contains 13 residues. Germline values: CDR1 LNHDA, CDR2 SQIVND (reference sequence). In nucleotides, the CDR3 is TGTGCCAGTGGGACTAGCGGGAGCCACGAGCAGTACTTC. It translates to CASGTSGSHEQYF.

This rearrangement joins TRBV5-1 to TRBJ2-7, with D maybe TRBD2 (6 bases). V was shortened by 3 bases and J by 0 bases, with 19 bases between the two germline ends. The CDR3 totals 17 residues. Germline V gene lookup returns CDR1 SGHRS and CDR2 YFSETQ. The CDR3 DNA follows: TGCGCCAGCAGCTCAGGAGCCGGACTACTTAGCTCCTACGAGCAGTACTTC. Translated: CASSSGAGLLSSYEQYF.

This chain links TRBV7-7 with TRBJ2-3, with D hard to call. CDR1 SSHAT and CDR2 FNYEAQ come from the germline V gene (reference sequence). This CDR3 has 13 amino acids. Trimming shortened V by 5 bases and J by 2 bases, and 8 bases separated the two germline ends. CDR3 residues: CASSPLITDTQYF. The DNA of the CDR3 is TGTGCCAGCAGCCCACTAATCACAGATACGCAGTATTTT. Combining the CDR3 with reference TRBV7-7 and TRBJ2-3 gives the whole variable domain GAGVSQSPRYKVTKRGQDVTLRCDPISSHATLYWYQQALGQGPEFLTYFNYEAQPDKSGLPSDRFSAERPEGSISTLTIQRTEQRDSAMYRCASSPLITDTQYFGPGTRLTVL.

The chain joins TRBV5-1 to TRBJ2-3, with TRBD2 identical over 11 bases. With V trimmed by 4 bases and J by 6 bases, 7 bases remained unmatched. This CDR3 region has 15 residues. Germline V CDR1 and CDR2: SGHRS, YFSETQ. CDR3 nucleotide sequence: TGCGCCAGCAGCACTCTAGCGGGAGGCGGGGATACGCAGTATTTT. It is translated as CASSTLAGGGDTQYF.

This clone was found once. The CDR3 here is CASRSGTGHPTNEKLFF. CDR3 DNA sequence: TGCGCCAGCAGATCCGGGACAGGGCACCCAACTAATGAAAAACTGTTTTTT. The V call is TRBV5-1, the J call TRBJ1-4; TRBD1 agrees at 9 bases. Germline CDR1 is SGHRS and CDR2 is YFSETQ. The V and J ends lost 5 bases and 0 bases, in that order; junction bases with no gene match: 8. The CDR3 spans 17 residues. Full variable domain (missing parts from reference TRBV5-1 and TRBJ1-4): KAGVTQTPRYLIKTRGQQVTLSCSPISGHRSVSWYQQTPGQGLQFLFEYFSETQRNKGNFPGRFSGRQFSNSRSEMNVSTLELGDSALYLCASRSGTGHPTNEKLFFGSGTQLSVL.

This chain connects TRBV7-9 to TRBJ2-1; D perhaps matches TRBD2 (6 bases). The CDR3 sequence is 16 residues long. Germline V gene sequence: CDR1 SEHNR, CDR2 FQNEAQ (reference sequence). Between the trimmed V and J ends, which lost 1 base and 6 bases, there was a span of 16 bases. CDR3 in DNA: TGTGCCAGCAGCTTAGATGGGGGGTCCCGAACCAATGAGCAGTTCTTC. Amino acid sequence: CASSLDGGSRTNEQFF.

On this clone: The sample contains more than one DNA sequence encoding this CDR3. The chain employs TRBV5-1 and TRBJ2-7, with 7 bases matching TRBD2. The CDR3 is 14 amino acids. The V gene end was trimmed by 0 bases and the J gene end by 3 bases; junction bases not matched to a gene: 3. CDR1 and CDR2 from the germline V gene are SGHRS and YFSETQ. CDR3 in amino acids: CASSLVAGSYEQYF. Written as DNA, the CDR3 is TGCGCCAGCAGCTTGGTAGCGGGTAGCTACGAGCAGTACTTC. The full variable domain, with the rest looked up from reference TRBV5-1 and TRBJ2-7, is KAGVTQTPRYLIKTRGQQVTLSCSPISGHRSVSWYQQTPGQGLQFLFEYFSETQRNKGNFPGRFSGRQFSNSRSEMNVSTLELGDSALYLCASSLVAGSYEQYFGPGTRLTVT.

This chain connects TRBV6-5 to TRBJ2-5; no clear D. The CDR3 totals 13 residues. Trimming removed 6 bases from V and 0 bases from J, with 8 bases in between. Germline lookup yields CDR1 MNHEY and CDR2 SVGAGI. CDR3 amino acids: CASRRKYQETQYF. In DNA form, the CDR3 reads TGTGCCAGCAGGCGGAAGTACCAAGAGACCCAGTACTTC.

The CDR3 region has the DNA TGTGCCAGCAGTTACCAGACAGGGGGCATGAGCGAGCAGTACTTC. As protein: CASSYQTGGMSEQYF. This chain uses TRBV6-9 with TRBJ2-7; 10 nucleotides line up with TRBD1. The germline gives CDR1 MNHGY, CDR2 SVAAGI. The V segment lost 3 bases and the J segment 6 bases; nucleotides outside the gene matches: 8. The CDR3 is made up of 15 amino acids.

V gene TRBV5-4 combines with J gene TRBJ2-5, with TRBD2 matching 7 bases. CDR3 size: 16 residues. Germline V gene sequence: CDR1 SGHNT, CDR2 YYREEE (reference sequence). The ends lost 4 bases at V and 2 bases at J; junction bases unmatched: 11. The CDR3 region has the DNA TGTGCCAGCAGCCCGAGAAGCGGGGCCTCTCAAGAGACCCAGTACTTC. Its translation: CASSPRSGASQETQYF.